These T cell receptor beta chains were read from a single sample in a study of shared clonotypes between healthy human individuals. Assay: immunoSEQ multiplex PCR; the TCRdb copy retains only in-frame clones and omits some. Found here are about 2.4 million clones, under 95% of them singletons; the top ten hold 0.35% to 0.45%. Sequencing was carried out using naive CD4+ T cells from PBMCs. The source of these receptors is a man in his late teens or twenties in good health. Some clones in this sample may be carry-over from other donors' samples. The CDR3 runs from the conserved cysteine through the conserved F or W. D genes are given only for firm matches. Rows give clone size only sometimes, using once, few, many, or a class for an expanded clone.

abundance	v_gene	d_gene	j_gene	CDR3nt	CDR3aa
-	TRBV28	-	TRBJ1-2	TGTGCCAGTAACCCGGTTGGGGGGTCCTATGGCTACACCTTC	CASNPVGGSYGYTF
once	TRBV28	-	TRBJ2-3	TGTGCCTCTCTCCGGTGGGGACAAAGCACAGATACGCAGTATTTT	CASLRWGQSTDTQYF
-	TRBV15	-	TRBJ1-5	TGTGCCACCAGCAGAGGAGGGCTTCAGCCCCAGCATTTT	CATSRGGLQPQHF
-	TRBV9	-	TRBJ2-1	TGTGCCAGCAGCGCGATCCCCCCAGAGCAGTTCTTC	CASSAIPPEQFF
-	TRBV4-1	TRBD1	TRBJ1-5	TGCGCCAGCAGCCCAACAGGGGTGGAGGGTCAGCCCCAGCATTTT	CASSPTGVEGQPQHF
-	TRBV28	-	TRBJ2-1	TGTGCCAGCAGCTTGGACAGCAATGAGCAGTTCTTC	CASSLDSNEQFF
-	TRBV29-1	-	TRBJ2-1	TGCAGCGTTGTAGGGGTCTCCTACAATGAGCAGTTCTTC	CSVVGVSYNEQFF
-	TRBV6-1	-	TRBJ1-1	TGTGCCAGCAGTGAAGGGAGGGTGGGCACTGAAGCTTTCTTT	CASSEGRVGTEAFF
-	TRBV28	-	TRBJ1-5	TGTGCCAGCAGTTTAGCGTGGCCTAATCAGCCCCAGCATTTT	CASSLAWPNQPQHF
-	TRBV7-2	TRBD2	TRBJ2-4	TGTGCCAGCTGCGAGACTAGCCTGAAAAACATTCAGTACTTC	CASCETSLKNIQYF
-	TRBV5-4	-	TRBJ2-1	TGTGCCAGCAGCTTGTCTAGCGTGAGGGACAATGAGCAGTTCTTC	CASSLSSVRDNEQFF
-	TRBV9	TRBD1	TRBJ1-6	TGTGCCAGCAGCTTTTCCGGGACAGGGGGTTCACCCCTCCACTTT	CASSFSGTGGSPLHF
-	TRBV29-1	TRBD2	TRBJ2-7	TGCAGCGTTGGACTAGCGGGCGTCGAGCAGTACTTC	CSVGLAGVEQYF
-	TRBV28	-	TRBJ2-2	TGTGCCAGCAGTTCCTCAAACGGAAGGATCACCGGGGAGCTGTTTTTT	CASSSSNGRITGELFF
-	TRBV27	-	TRBJ1-5	TGTGCCAGCAGCCCAGGCGGGACGGTCTTCAATCAGCCCCAGCATTTT	CASSPGGTVFNQPQHF
-	TRBV10-2	TRBD2	TRBJ2-1	TGCGCCAGCAGCTCTAGCGGGGAGGGGGTTTATGAGCAGTTCTTC	CASSSSGEGVYEQFF
-	TRBV4-1	TRBD1	TRBJ1-2	TGCGCCAGCAGCCGCCCGACAGGGGACTATGGCTACACCTTC	CASSRPTGDYGYTF
-	TRBV11-2	TRBD1	TRBJ2-5	TGTGCCAGCAGCAACAGGGGGCGGGAGCAGTACTTC	CASSNRGREQYF
-	TRBV30	TRBD1	TRBJ2-7	TGTGCCTGGAGCACCCAGGGGGTAAACGAGCAGTACTTC	CAWSTQGVNEQYF
-	TRBV18	-	TRBJ2-1	TGTGCCAGCTCACCAATTGATGAGCAGTTCTTC	CASSPIDEQFF
-	TRBV9	-	TRBJ1-2	TGTGCCAGCAGCGTCGGGGCTAGGAATGGCTACACCTTC	CASSVGARNGYTF
-	TRBV14	-	TRBJ2-1	TGTGCCAGCAGCCAAGTGGGGACGGGATACTACAATGAGCAGTTCTTC	CASSQVGTGYYNEQFF
-	TRBV7-2	-	TRBJ2-3	TGTGCCAGCAGCATCCGGGTCGGGGAGGATACGCAGTATTTT	CASSIRVGEDTQYF
-	TRBV9	-	TRBJ1-4	TGTGCCAGCAGCGTAGGGGCCCCCGCCGGGGGAGAAAAACTGTTTTTT	CASSVGAPAGGEKLFF
-	TRBV25-1	TRBD1	TRBJ2-7	TGTGCCAGCAGTGAATCGACGGCAGGGGGCTACGAGCAGTACTTC	CASSESTAGGYEQYF
-	TRBV27	-	TRBJ2-6	TGTGCCAGCAGTTTCGCCGGGGCCAACGTCCTGACTTTC	CASSFAGANVLTF
-	TRBV5-1	TRBD1	TRBJ2-7	TGCGCCAGCAAGGACAGGAACTACGAGCAGTACTTC	CASKDRNYEQYF
-	TRBV5-4	TRBD1	TRBJ2-7	TGTGCCAGCAGCTTGGCCGGGACAGGGATCTACGAGCAGTACTTC	CASSLAGTGIYEQYF